This TCR beta chain is from a study of blood T cell repertoires in COVID-19. Overall study context: The study drew acute and convalescent COVID-19 samples from the United States, Italy and Spain. T cells, B-cell-depleted T cells, or PBMCs provided the cDNA or gDNA that served as material.

Study processing details: Reference gene primers were amplified, and this amplification served to estimate nucleated cell counts. Clones were sequenced by immunoSEQ multiplex PCR, and TCRdb holds only the in-frame ones, with some missing. D and trimming come from the DNA, and the V and J calls and clone size come from that table. The sample yields over 70,000 clones, 91% seen once. V lost 4 bases, J lost 4 bases, and 14 bases lay in between. The CDR3 has 15 amino acids. From germline, CDR1 is LNHDA and CDR2 SQIVND (reference sequence). Sequencing was performed on peripheral blood. This clonotype was sampled from a man aged 45-60 years with COVID-19, enrolled during active disease. The chain is built from TRBV19 and TRBJ2-1; perhaps TRBD1 as D (5 bases). As DNA, the CDR3 is TGTGCCAGTAGTAGCCAGGGTGGGGTTTACAATGAGCAGTTCTTC. Its translation is CASSSQGGVYNEQFF. Together with reference TRBV19 and TRBJ2-1, the CDR3 gives the full variable domain: DGGITQSPKYLFRKEGQNVTLSCEQNLNHDAMYWYRQDPGQGLRLIYYSQIVNDFQKGDIAEGYSVSREKKESFPLTVTSAQKNPTAFYLCASSSQGGVYNEQFFGPGTRLTVL.